This T cell receptor beta chain was identified in a study of cytomegalovirus exposure and HLA in healthy donors. As for this clone: Antigen: not known.

Study-wide points: An ancestry cluster, one associated with Asian ancestry, reportedly showed fewer N-insertions than the roughly 610-donor mean in a later analysis. TCR beta sequences numbering around 15,000 were associated with HLA alleles at 0.05 false discovery rate in a later analysis.

Researchers ran the PCR with 60 Vbeta and 13 Jbeta primers. Data came from immunoSEQ multiplex PCR; TCRdb stores just in-frame clones and leaves some out. This sample has around 110,000 clones; around 70% occur once, and the top ten carry roughly 1.5%. Everyone who donated was a healthy bone marrow donor. Trimming took off 4 bases at V and 4 bases at J, with 3 bases between the two ends. The CDR3 contains 11 residues. The germline V gene has CDR1 SGHNT and CDR2 YYREEE (reference sequence). This sequence originates from a woman in her late teens or twenties in good health and CMV-seronegative. This chain uses TRBV5-4 with TRBJ2-1; D is unclear. The specimen was PBMCs. In DNA, the CDR3 is TGTGCCAGCAGCCTTTACAATGAGCAGTTCTTC. As protein: CASSLYNEQFF.